Shown below are 6 T cell receptor beta chains from a single sample sequenced in a study of CD8 T cells in Susac syndrome. RNA in amounts of about 0.5 to 1 ug was reverse transcribed with random hexamers. TCRdb ran MiXCR on the immunoSEQ multiplex PCR reads and lists one entry per CDR3 protein. The data contain more than 200,000 distinct CDR3 sequences, 90% to 95% of them singletons. Sequenced: CD4+ T cells from PBMCs. The receptors originated from a human donor with multiple sclerosis.

The rearrangement links TRBV5-1 to TRBJ2-3, with 7 nucleotides matching TRBD2. The CDR3 consists of 13 residues. Germline-derived CDR1 and CDR2 are SGHRS and YFSETQ. With 7 bases clipped from V and 4 bases from J, the junction kept 6 bases outside the gene matches. DNA for the CDR3: TGCGCCAGCCACGTTGGGGGGGCAGATACGCAGTATTTT. Protein product: CASHVGGADTQYF.

The chain employs TRBV12-3 or TRBV12-4 and TRBJ1-1; D not resolved. The V and J ends lost 6 bases and 4 bases respectively, with 15 bases between them. This CDR3 is built from 14 residues. DNA for the CDR3: TGTGCCAGCAGCCCCTCCGGGAGGTCCACTGAAGCTTTCTTT. Residues: CASSPSGRSTEAFF.

The rearrangement links TRBV27 to TRBJ2-3, with D perhaps TRBD1 or TRBD2 (5 bases each). Germline loops: CDR1 MNHEY, CDR2 SMNVEV (reference sequence). V dropped 5 bases and J dropped 0 bases, with 12 bases sitting between them. CDR3 length: 15 amino acids. CDR3 residues: CASSAGTQSTDTQYF. CDR3 DNA sequence: TGTGCCAGCAGTGCCGGGACCCAGAGCACAGATACGCAGTATTTT.

The chain uses TRBV11-2 and TRBJ1-3; 7 positions agree with TRBD1. The CDR3 totals 15 residues. The V segment lost 6 bases and the J segment 6 bases; nucleotides outside the gene matches: 11. Germline CDR1 reads SGHAT; CDR2 reads FQNNGV. CDR3 in amino acids: CASSTTGVAENTIYF. The CDR3 region has the DNA TGTGCCAGCAGTACCACAGGGGTCGCTGAAAACACCATATATTTT.

This chain connects TRBV12-3 or TRBV12-4 to TRBJ2-7, with TRBD2 matching 8 bases. The ends lost 5 bases at V and 0 bases at J; junction bases unmatched: 6. This CDR3 comprises 15 residues. The chain's CDR3 is CASSPIAGSSYEQYF. CDR3 sequence (DNA): TGTGCCAGCAGTCCAATAGCGGGGAGCTCCTACGAGCAGTACTTC.

The chain joins TRBV12-3 or TRBV12-4 to TRBJ2-6; D might be TRBD1 or TRBD2, each matching 5 bases. With 7 bases removed from V and 2 bases from J, the gap between germline ends came to 15 bases. CDR3 length: 16 residues. For the CDR3, the DNA is TGTGCCAGCACCGGCAGGGACCTCCCTGGGGCCAACGTCCTGACTTTC. This codes for CASTGRDLPGANVLTF.